The subject of this entry is one T cell receptor (beta chain). This sample stems from a study of cytomegalovirus exposure and HLA in healthy donors. Study context: Some 80 million unique TCRs from HLA-typed donors were held in an early data release.

PCR was performed using 60 Vbeta and 13 Jbeta primers. Original handling: It was a later analysis that counted 83 million or so unique TCR beta chains, of which about 10 million were shared. This table comes from immunoSEQ multiplex PCR, and its TCRdb copy is limited to in-frame clones, with some not included. V and J calls and clone size come straight from that table; D and trimming were deduced from the DNA. This table holds 300,000 or so clones, approximately 85% found once. Sample: PBMCs. This clonotype was obtained from a middle-aged woman in good health and CMV-seropositive.

The CDR3 reads CAIRKEGAGYNEQFF. CDR3 sequence (DNA): TGTGCCATCCGTAAGGAGGGGGCAGGATACAATGAGCAGTTCTTC. The chain carries TRBV10-3 and TRBJ2-1; D perhaps matches TRBD1 (7 bases). Trimming stripped 8 bases from V and 4 bases from J, with 18 bases between. The CDR3 covers 15 residues. Germline assignment: CDR1 ENHRY and CDR2 SYGVKD.